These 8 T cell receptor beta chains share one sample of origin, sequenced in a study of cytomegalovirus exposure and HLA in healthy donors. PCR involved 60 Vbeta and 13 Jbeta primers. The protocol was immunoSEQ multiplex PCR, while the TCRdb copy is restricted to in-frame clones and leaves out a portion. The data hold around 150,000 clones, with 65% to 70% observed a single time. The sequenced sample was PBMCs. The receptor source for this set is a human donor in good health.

The CDR3 region has the DNA TGTGCCAGCACCGCGACCGGGGAGCTGTTTTTT. This gives the protein CASTATGELFF. The genes are TRBV27 and TRBJ2-2; D is ambiguous. The CDR3 length is 11 residues. V dropped 7 bases and J dropped 5 bases, with 5 bases sitting between them. Germline V gives CDR1 MNHEY, CDR2 SMNVEV (reference sequence).

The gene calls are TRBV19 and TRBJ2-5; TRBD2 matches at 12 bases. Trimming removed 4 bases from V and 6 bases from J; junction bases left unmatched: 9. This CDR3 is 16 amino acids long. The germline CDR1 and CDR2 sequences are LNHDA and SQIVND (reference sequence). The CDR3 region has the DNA TGTGCCAGTAGTAACCCACTAGCGGGAGGTCTGAAGACCCAGTACTTC. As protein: CASSNPLAGGLKTQYF. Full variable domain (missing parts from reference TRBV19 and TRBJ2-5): DGGITQSPKYLFRKEGQNVTLSCEQNLNHDAMYWYRQDPGQGLRLIYYSQIVNDFQKGDIAEGYSVSREKKESFPLTVTSAQKNPTAFYLCASSNPLAGGLKTQYFGPGTRLLVL.

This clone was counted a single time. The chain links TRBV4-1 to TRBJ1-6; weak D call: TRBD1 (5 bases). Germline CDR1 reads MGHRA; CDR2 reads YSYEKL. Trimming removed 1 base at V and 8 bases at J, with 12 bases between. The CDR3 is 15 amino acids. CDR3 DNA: TGCGCCAGCAGCCAAGTGCCGGGGGTCTATTCACCCCTCCACTTT. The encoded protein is CASSQVPGVYSPLHF.

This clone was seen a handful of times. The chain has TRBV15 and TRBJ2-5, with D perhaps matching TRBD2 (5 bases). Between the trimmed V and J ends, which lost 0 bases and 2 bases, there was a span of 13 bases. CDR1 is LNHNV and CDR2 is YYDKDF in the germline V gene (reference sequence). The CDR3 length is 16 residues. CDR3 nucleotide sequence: TGTGCCACCAGCAGAGATAAAGGACTCCTTCAAGAGACCCAGTACTTC. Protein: CATSRDKGLLQETQYF. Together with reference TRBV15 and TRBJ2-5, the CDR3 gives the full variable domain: DAMVIQNPRYQVTQFGKPVTLSCSQTLNHNVMYWYQQKSSQAPKLLFHYYDKDFNNEADTPDNFQSRRPNTSFCFLDIRSPGLGDTAMYLCATSRDKGLLQETQYFGPGTRLLVL.

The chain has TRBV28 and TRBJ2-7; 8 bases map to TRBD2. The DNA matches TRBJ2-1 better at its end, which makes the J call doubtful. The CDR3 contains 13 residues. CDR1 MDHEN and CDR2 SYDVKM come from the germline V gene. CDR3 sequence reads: CASRPPGRDEQFF. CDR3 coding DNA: TGTGCCAGCAGGCCCCCCGGGAGGGATGAGCAGTTCTTC.

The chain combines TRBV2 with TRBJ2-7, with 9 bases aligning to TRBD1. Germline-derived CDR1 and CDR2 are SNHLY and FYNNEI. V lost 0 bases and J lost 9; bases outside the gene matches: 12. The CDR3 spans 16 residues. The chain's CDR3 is CASSEAAGTGSPLQYF. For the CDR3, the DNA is TGTGCCAGCAGTGAAGCGGCCGGGACAGGGTCCCCGCTGCAGTACTTC.

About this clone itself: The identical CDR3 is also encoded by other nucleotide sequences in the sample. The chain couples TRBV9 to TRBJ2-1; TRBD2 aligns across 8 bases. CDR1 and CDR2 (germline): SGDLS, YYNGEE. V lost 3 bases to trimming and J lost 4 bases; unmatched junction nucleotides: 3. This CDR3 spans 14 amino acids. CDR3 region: CASSASGSYNEQFF. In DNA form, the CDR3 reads TGTGCCAGCAGCGCGAGCGGGAGTTACAATGAGCAGTTCTTC.

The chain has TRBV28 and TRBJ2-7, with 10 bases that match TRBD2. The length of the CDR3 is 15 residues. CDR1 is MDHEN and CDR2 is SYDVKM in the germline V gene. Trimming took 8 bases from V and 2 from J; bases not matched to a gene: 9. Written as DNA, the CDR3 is TGTGCCAGCGGGGGACGGACTAGCGGAACCTACGAGCAGTACTTC. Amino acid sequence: CASGGRTSGTYEQYF.